This TCR beta chain came from a study of T cells in localized non-small cell lung cancer. Findings and caveats of the study: Among the tissues sampled, uninvolved adjacent lung had the highest T cell clonality, above tumor. Paired adjacent lung recovered a median roughly 50 of the top 100 tumor clones.

A remark on this clone: Its specificity is not known.

This CDR3 contains 15 residues. Trimming stripped 4 bases from V and 0 bases from J, with 11 bases between. Germline values: CDR1 SGHRS, CDR2 YFSETQ. Repertoires were generated with immunoSEQ multiplex PCR, while TCRdb's copy carries only in-frame clones and drops some. This table has about 13,000 clones, about 86% appearing once. This TCR came from a male donor older than 55 with stage III lung adenocarcinoma. The genes are TRBV5-1 and TRBJ2-1; D call uncertain. The sequences come from peripheral blood, collected before any cancer treatment. In DNA, the CDR3 is TGCGCCAGCAGCCCCGTACCTAGCTCCTACAATGAGCAGTTCTTC. Translated, it gives CASSPVPSSYNEQFF.